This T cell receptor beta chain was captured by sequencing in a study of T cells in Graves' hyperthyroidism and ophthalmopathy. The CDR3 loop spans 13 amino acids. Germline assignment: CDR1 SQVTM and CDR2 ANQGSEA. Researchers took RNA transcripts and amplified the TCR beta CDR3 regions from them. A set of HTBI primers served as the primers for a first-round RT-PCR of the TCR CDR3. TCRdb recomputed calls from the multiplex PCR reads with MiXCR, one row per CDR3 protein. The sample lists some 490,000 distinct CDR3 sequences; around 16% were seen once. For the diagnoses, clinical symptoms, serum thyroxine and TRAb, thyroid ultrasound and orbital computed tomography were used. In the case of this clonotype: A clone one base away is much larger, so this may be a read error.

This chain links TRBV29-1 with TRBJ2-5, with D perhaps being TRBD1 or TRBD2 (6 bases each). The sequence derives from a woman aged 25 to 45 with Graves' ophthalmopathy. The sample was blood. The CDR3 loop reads CSVDEEGGETQCF. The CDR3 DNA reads TGCAGCGTTGACGAGGAGGGGGGAGAGACCCAGTGCTTC.